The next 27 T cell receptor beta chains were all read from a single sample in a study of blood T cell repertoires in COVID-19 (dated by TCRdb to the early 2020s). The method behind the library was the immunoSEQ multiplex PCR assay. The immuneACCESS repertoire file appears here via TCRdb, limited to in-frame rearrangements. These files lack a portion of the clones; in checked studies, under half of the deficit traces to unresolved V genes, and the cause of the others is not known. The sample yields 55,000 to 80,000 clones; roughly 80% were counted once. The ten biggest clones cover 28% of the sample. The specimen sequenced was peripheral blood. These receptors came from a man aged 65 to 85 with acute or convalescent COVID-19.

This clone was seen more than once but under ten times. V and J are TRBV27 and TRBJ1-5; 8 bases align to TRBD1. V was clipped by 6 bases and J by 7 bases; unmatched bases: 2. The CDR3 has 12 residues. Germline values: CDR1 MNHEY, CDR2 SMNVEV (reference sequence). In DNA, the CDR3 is TGTGCCAGCAGCCGACAGGGGCAGCCCCAGCATTTT. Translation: CASSRQGQPQHF.

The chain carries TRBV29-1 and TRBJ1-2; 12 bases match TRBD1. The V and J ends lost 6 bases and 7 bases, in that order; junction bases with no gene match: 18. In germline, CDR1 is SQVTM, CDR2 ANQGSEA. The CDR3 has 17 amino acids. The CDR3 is CSVNAGTGGKGRSGYTF. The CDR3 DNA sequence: TGCAGCGTGAACGCCGGGACAGGGGGCAAGGGAAGGAGTGGCTACACCTTC.

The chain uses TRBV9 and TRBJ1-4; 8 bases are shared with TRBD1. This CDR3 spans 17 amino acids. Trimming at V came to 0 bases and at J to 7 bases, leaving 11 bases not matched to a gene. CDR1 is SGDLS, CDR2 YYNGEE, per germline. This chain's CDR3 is CASSVVKRGQEGEKLFF. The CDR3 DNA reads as TGTGCCAGCAGCGTAGTAAAGAGGGGACAGGAAGGTGAAAAACTGTTTTTT.

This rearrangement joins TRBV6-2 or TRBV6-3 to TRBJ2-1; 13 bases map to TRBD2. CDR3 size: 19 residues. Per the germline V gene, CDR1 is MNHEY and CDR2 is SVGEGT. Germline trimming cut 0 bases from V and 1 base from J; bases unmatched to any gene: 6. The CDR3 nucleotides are TGTGCCAGCAGTTACTCCGGGACTAGCGGGATTGGGTCCTACAATGAGCAGTTCTTC. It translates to CASSYSGTSGIGSYNEQFF.

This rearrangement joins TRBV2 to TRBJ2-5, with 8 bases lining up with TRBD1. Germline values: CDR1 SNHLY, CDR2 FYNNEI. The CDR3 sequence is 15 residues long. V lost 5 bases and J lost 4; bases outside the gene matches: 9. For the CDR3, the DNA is TGTGCCAGCAGTACGCAGGGGGCGCGAGGAGAGACCCAGTACTTC. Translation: CASSTQGARGETQYF. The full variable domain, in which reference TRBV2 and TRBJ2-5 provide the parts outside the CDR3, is EPEVTQTPSHQVTQMGQEVILRCVPISNHLYFYWYRQILGQKVEFLVSFYNNEISEKSEIFDDQFSVERPDGSNFTLKIRSTKLEDSAMYFCASSTQGARGETQYFGPGTRLLVL.

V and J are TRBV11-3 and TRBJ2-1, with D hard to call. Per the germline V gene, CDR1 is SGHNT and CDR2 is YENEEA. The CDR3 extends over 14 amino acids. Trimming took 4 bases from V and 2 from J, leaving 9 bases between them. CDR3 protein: CASSSTAAYNEQFF. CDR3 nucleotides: TGTGCCAGCAGCTCCACAGCAGCCTACAATGAGCAGTTCTTC.

For the CDR3, the DNA is TGTGCCAGCAGAGTCTTCCGGGACAGGGGCGGGAATGAGCAGTTCTTC. It is translated as CASRVFRDRGGNEQFF. The rearrangement joins TRBV27 to TRBJ2-1; 10 bases line up with TRBD1. The CDR3 has 16 residues. Germline lookup yields CDR1 MNHEY and CDR2 SMNVEV (reference sequence). The V gene end was trimmed by 6 bases and the J gene end by 7 bases; junction bases not matched to a gene: 12.

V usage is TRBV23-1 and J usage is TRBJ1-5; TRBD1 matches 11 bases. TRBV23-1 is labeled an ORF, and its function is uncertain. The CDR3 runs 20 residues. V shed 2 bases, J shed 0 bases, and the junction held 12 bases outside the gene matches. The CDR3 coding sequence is TGCGCCAGCAGTCAAACTCCCCCCGGGACAGGGGGGGATAGCAATCAGCCCCAGCATTTT. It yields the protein CASSQTPPGTGGDSNQPQHF.

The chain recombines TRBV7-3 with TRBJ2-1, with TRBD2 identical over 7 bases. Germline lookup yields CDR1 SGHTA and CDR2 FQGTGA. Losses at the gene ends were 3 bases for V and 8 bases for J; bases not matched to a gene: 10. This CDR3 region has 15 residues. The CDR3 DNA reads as TGTGCCAGCAGCTTCGGCGGCGGGAGAGGAGATGAGCAGTTCTTC. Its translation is CASSFGGGRGDEQFF.

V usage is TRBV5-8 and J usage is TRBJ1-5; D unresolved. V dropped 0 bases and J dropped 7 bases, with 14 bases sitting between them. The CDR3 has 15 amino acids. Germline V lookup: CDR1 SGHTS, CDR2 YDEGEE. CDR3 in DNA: TGTGCCAGCAGCTTGGCCCTCTCCGGAGGGCAGCCCCAGCATTTT. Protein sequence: CASSLALSGGQPQHF.

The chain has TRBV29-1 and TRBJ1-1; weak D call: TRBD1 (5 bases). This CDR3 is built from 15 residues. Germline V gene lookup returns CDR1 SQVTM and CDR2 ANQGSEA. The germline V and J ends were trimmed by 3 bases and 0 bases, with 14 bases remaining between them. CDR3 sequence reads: CSVETTVTLNTEAFF. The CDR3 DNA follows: TGCAGCGTTGAGACGACAGTTACTTTGAACACTGAAGCTTTCTTT.

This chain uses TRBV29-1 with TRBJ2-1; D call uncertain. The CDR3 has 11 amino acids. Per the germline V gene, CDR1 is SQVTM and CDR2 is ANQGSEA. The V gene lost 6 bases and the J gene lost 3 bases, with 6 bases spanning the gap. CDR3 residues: CSVHFYNEQFF. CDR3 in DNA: TGCAGCGTCCACTTCTACAATGAGCAGTTCTTC.

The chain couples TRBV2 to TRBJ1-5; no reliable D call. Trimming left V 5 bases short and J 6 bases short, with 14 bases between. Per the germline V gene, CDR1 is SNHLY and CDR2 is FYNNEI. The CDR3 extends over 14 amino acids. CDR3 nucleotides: TGTGCCAGCAGTATCGACGGACTCCCTCAGCCCCAGCATTTT. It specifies CASSIDGLPQPQHF.

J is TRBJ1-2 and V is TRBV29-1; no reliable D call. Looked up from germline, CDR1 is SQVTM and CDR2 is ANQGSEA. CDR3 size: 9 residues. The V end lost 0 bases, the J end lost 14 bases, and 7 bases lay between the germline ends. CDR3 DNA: TGCAGCGTTGAAGAGGCAGAAACCTTC. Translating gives CSVEEAETF.

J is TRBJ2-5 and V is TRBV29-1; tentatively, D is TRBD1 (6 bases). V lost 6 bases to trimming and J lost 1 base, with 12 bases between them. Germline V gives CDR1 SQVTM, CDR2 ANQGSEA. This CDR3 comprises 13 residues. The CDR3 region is CSVLRTAQETQYF. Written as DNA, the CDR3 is TGCAGCGTCCTCCGGACAGCCCAAGAGACCCAGTACTTC.

The CDR3 DNA follows: TGTGCCAGCAGCTTTGAGCGGGAGGGCTCCTACAATGAGCAGTTCTTC. Protein sequence: CASSFEREGSYNEQFF. The chain carries TRBV7-2 and TRBJ2-1, with 10 bases matching TRBD2. CDR3 size: 16 residues. Germline CDR1 SGHTA, CDR2 FQGNSA. J gave up 0 bases and V 3 bases, and 2 bases lay outside the gene matches.

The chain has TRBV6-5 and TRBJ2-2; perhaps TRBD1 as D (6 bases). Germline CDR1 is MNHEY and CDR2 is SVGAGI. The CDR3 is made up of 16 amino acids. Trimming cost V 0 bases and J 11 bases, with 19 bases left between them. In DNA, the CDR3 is TGTGCCAGCAGTTACTCCGGCCCAGGGGACCAACCCGAGCTGTTTTTT. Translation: CASSYSGPGDQPELFF.

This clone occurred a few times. CDR3 sequence reads: CASRVGGTSGRAYEQYF. CDR3 coding DNA: TGCGCCAGCAGAGTTGGGGGGACTAGCGGGAGGGCCTACGAGCAGTACTTC. The chain has TRBV5-1 and TRBJ2-7, with 16 bases lining up with TRBD2. The germline gives CDR1 SGHRS, CDR2 YFSETQ. Trimming cost V 5 bases and J 2 bases; bases outside gene matches: 7. CDR3 length: 17 amino acids.

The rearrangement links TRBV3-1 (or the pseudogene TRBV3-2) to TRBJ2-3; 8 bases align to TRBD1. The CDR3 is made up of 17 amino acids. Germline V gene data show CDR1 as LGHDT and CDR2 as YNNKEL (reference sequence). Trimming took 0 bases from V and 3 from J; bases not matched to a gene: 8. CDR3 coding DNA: TGTGCCAGCAGCCAAGAAGGGCAGGGGGCGATTACAGATACGCAGTATTTT. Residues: CASSQEGQGAITDTQYF.

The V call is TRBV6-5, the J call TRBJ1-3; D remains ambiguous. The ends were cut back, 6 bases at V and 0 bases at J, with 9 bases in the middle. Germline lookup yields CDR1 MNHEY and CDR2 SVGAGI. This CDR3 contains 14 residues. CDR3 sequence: CASSPVASGNTIYF. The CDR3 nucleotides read TGTGCCAGCAGCCCAGTGGCCTCTGGAAACACCATATATTTT.

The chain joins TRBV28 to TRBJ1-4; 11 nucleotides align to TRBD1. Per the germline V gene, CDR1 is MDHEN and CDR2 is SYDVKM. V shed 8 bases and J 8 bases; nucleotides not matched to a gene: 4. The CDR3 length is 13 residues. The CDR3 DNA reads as TGTGCCAGCCGGACAGGGGGCAGGGAAAAACTGTTTTTT. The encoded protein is CASRTGGREKLFF.

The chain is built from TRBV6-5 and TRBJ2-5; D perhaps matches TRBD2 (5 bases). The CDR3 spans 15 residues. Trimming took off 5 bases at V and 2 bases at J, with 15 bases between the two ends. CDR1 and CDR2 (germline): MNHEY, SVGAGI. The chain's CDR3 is CASSRTRGGQETQYF. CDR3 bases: TGTGCCAGCAGTCGGACCCGAGGAGGACAAGAGACCCAGTACTTC.

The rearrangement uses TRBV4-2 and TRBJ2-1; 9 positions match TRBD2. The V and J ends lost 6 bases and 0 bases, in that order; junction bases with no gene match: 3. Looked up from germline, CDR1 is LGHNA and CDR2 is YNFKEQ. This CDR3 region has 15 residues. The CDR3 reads CASSHSGSSYNEQFF. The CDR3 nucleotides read TGTGCCAGCAGTCATAGCGGGAGCTCCTACAATGAGCAGTTCTTC.

The DNA for the CDR3 is TGTGCCAGCACCGACGCCCGGCAGGAGGAGCTGTTTTTT. Encoded protein: CASTDARQEELFF. The chain carries TRBV28 and TRBJ2-2, with no clear D. V was pared by 7 bases and J by 10 bases, with 16 bases between. Germline V gene sequence: CDR1 MDHEN, CDR2 SYDVKM. The CDR3 runs to 13 residues.

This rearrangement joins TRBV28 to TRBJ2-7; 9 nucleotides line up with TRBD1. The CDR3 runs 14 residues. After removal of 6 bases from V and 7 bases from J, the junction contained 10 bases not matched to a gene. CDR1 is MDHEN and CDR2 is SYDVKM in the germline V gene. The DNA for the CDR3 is TGTGCCAGCAGCTTAGACGGGACAGGGAGTGAGCAGTACTTC. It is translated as CASSLDGTGSEQYF. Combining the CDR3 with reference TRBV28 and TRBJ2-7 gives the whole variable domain DVKVTQSSRYLVKRTGEKVFLECVQDMDHENMFWYRQDPGLGLRLIYFSYDVKMKEKGDIPEGYSVSREKKERFSLILESASTNQTSMYLCASSLDGTGSEQYFGPGTRLTVT.

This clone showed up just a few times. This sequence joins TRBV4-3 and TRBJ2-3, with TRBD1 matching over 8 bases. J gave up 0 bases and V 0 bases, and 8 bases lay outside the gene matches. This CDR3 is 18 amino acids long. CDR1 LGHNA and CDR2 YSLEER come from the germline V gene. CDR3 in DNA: TGCGCCAGCAGCCAAGACTCCTTGGGACAGGACAGCACAGATACGCAGTATTTT. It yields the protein CASSQDSLGQDSTDTQYF.

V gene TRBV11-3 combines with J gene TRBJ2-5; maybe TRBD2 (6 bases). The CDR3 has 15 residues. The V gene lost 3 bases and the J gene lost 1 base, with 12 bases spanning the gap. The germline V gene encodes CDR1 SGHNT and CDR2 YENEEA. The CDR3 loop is CASSFRSGFQETQYF. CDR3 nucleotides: TGTGCCAGCAGCTTTAGAAGCGGGTTCCAAGAGACCCAGTACTTC.